These 23 T cell receptor beta chains were sequenced from one sample in a study of neoadjuvant nivolumab and ipilimumab in lung cancer. Sequencing was performed with immunoSEQ multiplex PCR; in TCRdb, only in-frame clones are kept and a portion is missing. The table has about 8,800 clones, roughly 80% seen once. The sequencing used tumor tissue, collected after neoadjuvant nivolumab, alone or with ipilimumab, at or shortly before surgery. All receptors come from an adult with non-small cell lung cancer.

The V gene is TRBV9, the J gene TRBJ2-5; TRBD2 is a possible D gene (6 bases). Trimming stripped 3 bases from V and 4 bases from J, with 13 bases between. Germline V gives CDR1 SGDLS, CDR2 YYNGEE. The CDR3 is 14 amino acids. Here the CDR3 reads CASSAGGIRETQYF. DNA of the CDR3: TGTGCCAGCAGCGCTGGGGGGATTCGAGAGACCCAGTACTTC.

This sequence joins TRBV2 and TRBJ2-1; D is undetermined. Germline loops: CDR1 SNHLY, CDR2 FYNNEI. The V gene lost 7 bases and the J gene lost 2 bases, with 3 bases spanning the gap. This CDR3 is 11 amino acids long. CDR3 sequence reads: CASTTYNEQFF. The CDR3 nucleotides are TGTGCCAGCACGACCTACAATGAGCAGTTCTTC.

This clone turned up a few times. J is TRBJ2-1 and V is TRBV27; TRBD1 aligns across 12 bases. Losses at the gene ends were 2 bases for V and 7 bases for J; bases not matched to a gene: 9. This CDR3 region has 17 residues. Germline-derived CDR1 and CDR2 are MNHEY and SMNVEV (reference sequence). The CDR3 sequence is CASSLNGGTGGWNEQFF. The CDR3 DNA reads TGTGCCAGCAGTTTAAACGGTGGGACAGGGGGCTGGAATGAGCAGTTCTTC.

This clone has only a few counts. The chain is built from TRBV2 and TRBJ2-7; a weak D match, TRBD2 (6 bases). Between the trimmed V and J ends, which lost 6 bases and 0 bases, there was a span of 18 bases. CDR3 length: 16 residues. CDR1 SNHLY and CDR2 FYNNEI come from the germline V gene. In nucleotides, the CDR3 is TGTGCCAGCAGGATGGTTGGGGGGACCGTCTCCTACGAGCAGTACTTC. Its translation: CASRMVGGTVSYEQYF. Together with reference TRBV2 and TRBJ2-7, the CDR3 gives the full variable domain: EPEVTQTPSHQVTQMGQEVILRCVPISNHLYFYWYRQILGQKVEFLVSFYNNEISEKSEIFDDQFSVERPDGSNFTLKIRSTKLEDSAMYFCASRMVGGTVSYEQYFGPGTRLTVT.

V and J are TRBV5-6 and TRBJ2-7; tentative D call: TRBD2 (5 bases). Trimming cost V 4 bases and J 3 bases, with 23 bases left between them. Germline CDR1 and CDR2: SGHDT and YYEEEE. This CDR3 comprises 17 residues. In DNA, the CDR3 is TGTGCCAGCAGCCGGGATCTCGATTTTTTGGTTTTCTACGAGCAGTACTTC. Translation: CASSRDLDFLVFYEQYF. Full variable domain (remainder filled in from reference TRBV5-6 and TRBJ2-7): DAGVTQSPTHLIKTRGQQVTLRCSPKSGHDTVSWYQQALGQGPQFIFQYYEEEERQRGNFPDRFSGHQFPNYSSELNVNALLLGDSALYLCASSRDLDFLVFYEQYFGPGTRLTVT.

This rearrangement joins TRBV18 to TRBJ2-3; 9 bases line up with TRBD2. The ends lost 2 bases at V and 14 bases at J; junction bases unmatched: 14. The CDR3 contains 15 residues. Germline V gene lookup returns CDR1 KGHSH and CDR2 LQKENI. The DNA of the CDR3 is TGTGCCAGCTCACCAACTAGCGGGCCCTACTTCGGATGGTATTTT. This sequence encodes CASSPTSGPYFGWYF.

In its sample, this clone was seen once. The chain is built from TRBV28 and TRBJ2-6; D uncertain. Trimming took 6 bases from V and 0 from J, leaving 9 bases between them. The CDR3 totals 15 residues. Germline V CDR1 and CDR2: MDHEN, SYDVKM. The CDR3 here is CASRRPVSGANVLTF. In nucleotides, the CDR3 is TGTGCCAGCAGACGACCGGTCTCTGGGGCCAACGTCCTGACTTTC.

This clone was seen only a few times. The chain is built from TRBV2 and TRBJ2-5; 7 bases agree with TRBD2. This CDR3 contains 13 residues. Losses at the gene ends were 8 bases for V and 2 bases for J; bases not matched to a gene: 5. Germline V gene lookup returns CDR1 SNHLY and CDR2 FYNNEI. CDR3 protein: CASGPGLQETQYF. For the CDR3, the DNA is TGTGCCAGCGGGCCGGGACTACAAGAGACCCAGTACTTC.

The gene calls are TRBV18 and TRBJ2-1; 14 nucleotides line up with TRBD2. Unmatched junction bases numbered 8, after V lost 4 bases and J lost 12 bases. The CDR3 is made up of 15 amino acids. CDR1 and CDR2 (germline): KGHSH, LQKENI. CDR3 protein: CASSRIGTSGSVQFF. The CDR3 region has the DNA TGTGCCAGCTCACGAATTGGGACTAGCGGGAGCGTGCAGTTCTTC. Filled out from reference TRBV18 and TRBJ2-1, the complete variable domain reads NAGVMQNPRHLVRRRGQEARLRCSPMKGHSHVYWYRQLPEEGLKFMVYLQKENIIDESGMPKERFSAEFPKEGPSILRIQQVVRGDSAAYFCASSRIGTSGSVQFFGPGTRLTVL.

By sample fraction, this clone is medium-sized. The V and J genes are TRBV28 and TRBJ2-7; D uncertain. The V and J ends lost 3 bases and 2 bases respectively, with 14 bases between them. The CDR3 runs 15 residues. In germline, CDR1 is MDHEN, CDR2 SYDVKM. For the CDR3, the DNA is TGTGCCAGCAGTTTTACCTTGGACGGAACCTACGAGCAGTACTTC. Its protein is CASSFTLDGTYEQYF.

The chain links TRBV9 to TRBJ2-7; TRBD2 aligns across 11 bases. The CDR3 loop spans 15 amino acids. CDR1 and CDR2 from the germline V gene are SGDLS and YYNGEE. Trimming at V came to 4 bases and at J to 2 bases, leaving 5 bases not matched to a gene. Here the CDR3 DNA reads TGTGCCAGCAGCCGAGGACTAGCGGGCACCTACGAGCAGTACTTC. Translation: CASSRGLAGTYEQYF. Drawing the rest from reference TRBV9 and TRBJ2-7, the complete variable domain is DSGVTQTPKHLITATGQRVTLRCSPRSGDLSVYWYQQSLDQGLQFLIQYYNGEERAKGNILERFSAQQFPDLHSELNLSSLELGDSALYFCASSRGLAGTYEQYFGPGTRLTVT.

This clone was counted a few times. This chain uses TRBV5-1 with TRBJ2-7, with 9 bases that match TRBD1. This CDR3 contains 16 residues. In germline, CDR1 is SGHRS, CDR2 YFSETQ. After removal of 0 bases from V and 3 bases from J, the junction contained 7 bases not matched to a gene. CDR3 region: CASSLAEGQGIYEQYF. CDR3 bases: TGCGCCAGCAGCTTGGCGGAGGGACAGGGCATCTACGAGCAGTACTTC.

V and J are TRBV18 and TRBJ1-1; tentative D call: TRBD1 (6 bases). V lost 3 bases, J lost 3 bases, and 14 bases lay in between. The V gene's germline CDR1 is KGHSH and CDR2 LQKENI. This CDR3 has 15 amino acids. The CDR3 spells CASSPQTGSDTEAFF. Written as DNA, the CDR3 is TGTGCCAGCTCACCGCAGACAGGCAGTGACACTGAAGCTTTCTTT.

This chain joins TRBV6-5 and TRBJ1-1, with D uncertain. Germline V gene sequence: CDR1 MNHEY, CDR2 SVGAGI. This CDR3 has 15 residues. Trimming removed 6 bases from V and 1 base from J, with 15 bases in between. This CDR3 is CASRPRRRENTEAFF. In DNA, the CDR3 is TGTGCCAGCAGACCCCGACGCCGAGAGAACACTGAAGCTTTCTTT.

The chain couples TRBV7-4 to TRBJ2-1, with no clear D. Germline CDR1 reads SGHVT; CDR2 reads SQSDAQ. This CDR3 comprises 10 residues. Deletions cut 3 bases from V and 11 bases from J, with 5 bases between. CDR3 bases: TGTGCCAGCAGCTTGGAGAAGCAGTTCTTC. Translated, it gives CASSLEKQFF.

V usage is TRBV6-5 and J usage is TRBJ1-5; TRBD1 might be the D (6 bases). Trimming cost V 0 bases and J 4 bases, with 10 bases left between them. CDR3 length equals 15 residues. Germline CDR1 reads MNHEY; CDR2 reads SVGAGI. The CDR3 bases are TGTGCCAGCAGTTACTCCAACCAGGGGAATCAGCCCCAGCATTTT. It is translated as CASSYSNQGNQPQHF.

The rearrangement links TRBV5-1 to TRBJ1-1; 9 bases agree with TRBD1. This CDR3 is built from 15 residues. Germline CDR1 and CDR2: SGHRS and YFSETQ. J was trimmed by 2 bases and V by 3 bases; bases with no gene match: 5. Here the CDR3 reads CASSSTGGRNTEAFF. As DNA, the CDR3 is TGCGCCAGCAGCTCCACAGGGGGCCGAAACACTGAAGCTTTCTTT.

The chain has TRBV5-1 and TRBJ2-3; 7 nucleotides match TRBD1. The CDR3 is 14 residues long. CDR1 SGHRS and CDR2 YFSETQ come from the germline V gene. Trimming took 3 bases from V and 0 from J; bases not matched to a gene: 1. As DNA, the CDR3 is TGCGCCAGCAGCTGGGGACAGAGCACAGATACGCAGTATTTT. Amino acids: CASSWGQSTDTQYF.

The rearrangement links TRBV9 to TRBJ2-7, with 8 bases that match TRBD1. Germline V gene data show CDR1 as SGDLS and CDR2 as YYNGEE. With 0 bases clipped from V and 4 bases from J, the junction kept 6 bases outside the gene matches. The CDR3 has 15 amino acids. CDR3 DNA sequence: TGTGCCAGCAGCGTAGGAGACAGGGGTGGGTACGAGCAGTACTTC. This sequence encodes CASSVGDRGGYEQYF.

The J gene is TRBJ2-7, the V gene TRBV6-1; D is ambiguous. V lost 7 bases and J 3 bases, leaving 10 bases between the germline ends. CDR3 size: 12 residues. Germline V gene sequence: CDR1 MNHNS, CDR2 SASEGT. The DNA of the CDR3 is TGTGCCAGCACTGGAGAAATCTACGAGCAGTACTTC. It is translated as CASTGEIYEQYF.

This rearrangement joins TRBV30 to TRBJ2-1, with TRBD2 identical over 12 bases. This CDR3 is 14 amino acids long. Germline V gene lookup returns CDR1 GTSNPN and CDR2 SVGIG (reference sequence). Germline trimming cut 7 bases from V and 7 bases from J; bases unmatched to any gene: 8. The CDR3 region is CAYLAGGPWNEQFF. The CDR3 bases are TGTGCCTACCTAGCGGGAGGGCCGTGGAATGAGCAGTTCTTC.

This chain connects TRBV29-1 to TRBJ2-3; 14 nucleotides line up with TRBD2. Germline CDR1 SQVTM, CDR2 ANQGSEA. With V trimmed by 4 bases and J by 6 bases, 3 bases remained unmatched. The CDR3 covers 14 residues. CDR3 in DNA: TGCAGCGTTGGGGGACTAGCGGGAGAGGATACGCAGTATTTT. It translates to CSVGGLAGEDTQYF.

This clone was found a few times. The V call is TRBV9, the J call TRBJ1-4, with D tentatively TRBD1 (6 bases). The CDR3 contains 13 residues. V was trimmed by 4 bases and J by 10 bases, leaving 14 bases between them. Germline CDR1 SGDLS, CDR2 YYNGEE. The CDR3 loop is CASSINRDGKLFF. The CDR3 region has the DNA TGTGCCAGCAGCATAAACAGGGACGGAAAACTGTTTTTT.